This T cell receptor beta chain came from a study of PD-L1 blockade in urothelial cancer. The V gene end was trimmed by 5 bases and the J gene end by 3 bases; junction bases not matched to a gene: 21. Per the germline V gene, CDR1 is SNHLY and CDR2 is FYNNEI. CDR3 length equals 19 residues. Time point defined: pretreatment peripheral blood. Method: immunoSEQ multiplex PCR; TCRdb's copy keeps in-frame clones and lacks some. Of tens of thousands of clones detected, about 89% appear once; the ten largest clones hold 10% to 12%. The receptor was derived from a woman aged 55-69 years with urothelial cancer. This material consisted of PBMCs, taken around atezolizumab (anti-PD-L1) treatment. The gene calls are TRBV2 and TRBJ2-5; 7 nucleotides line up with TRBD2. CDR3 sequence: CASSLHWDYVNPEKETQYF. CDR3 in DNA: TGTGCCAGCAGTCTACATTGGGACTATGTAAATCCGGAGAAAGAGACCCAGTACTTC.